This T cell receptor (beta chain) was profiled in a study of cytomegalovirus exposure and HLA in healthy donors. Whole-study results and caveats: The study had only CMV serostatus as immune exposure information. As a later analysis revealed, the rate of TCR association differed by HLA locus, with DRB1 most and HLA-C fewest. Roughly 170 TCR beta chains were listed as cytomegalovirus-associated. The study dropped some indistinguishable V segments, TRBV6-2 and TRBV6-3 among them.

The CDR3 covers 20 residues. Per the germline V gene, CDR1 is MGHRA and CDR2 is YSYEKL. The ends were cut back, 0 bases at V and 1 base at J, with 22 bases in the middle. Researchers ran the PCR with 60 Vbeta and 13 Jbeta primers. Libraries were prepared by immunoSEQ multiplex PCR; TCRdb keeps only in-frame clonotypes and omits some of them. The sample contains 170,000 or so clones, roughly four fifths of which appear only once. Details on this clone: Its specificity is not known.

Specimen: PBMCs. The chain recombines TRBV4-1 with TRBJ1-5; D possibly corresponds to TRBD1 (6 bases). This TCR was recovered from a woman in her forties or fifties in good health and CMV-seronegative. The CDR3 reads CASSQEGLGGGRRSNQPQHF. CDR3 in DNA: TGCGCCAGCAGCCAAGAAGGGCTCGGGGGGGGGCGGAGGAGCAATCAGCCCCAGCATTTT.